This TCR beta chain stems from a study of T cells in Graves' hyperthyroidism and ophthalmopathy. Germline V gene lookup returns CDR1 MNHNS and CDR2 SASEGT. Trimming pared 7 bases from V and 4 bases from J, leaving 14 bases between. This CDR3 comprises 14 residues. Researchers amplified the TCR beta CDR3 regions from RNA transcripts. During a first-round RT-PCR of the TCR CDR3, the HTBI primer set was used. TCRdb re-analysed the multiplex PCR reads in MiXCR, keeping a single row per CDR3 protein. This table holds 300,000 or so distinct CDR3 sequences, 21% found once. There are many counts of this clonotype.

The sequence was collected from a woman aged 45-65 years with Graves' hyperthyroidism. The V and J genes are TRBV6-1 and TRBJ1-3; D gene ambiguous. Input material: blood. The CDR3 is CASIPPGSGNTIYF. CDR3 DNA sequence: TGTGCCAGCATCCCACCGGGCAGCGGAAACACCATATATTTT.